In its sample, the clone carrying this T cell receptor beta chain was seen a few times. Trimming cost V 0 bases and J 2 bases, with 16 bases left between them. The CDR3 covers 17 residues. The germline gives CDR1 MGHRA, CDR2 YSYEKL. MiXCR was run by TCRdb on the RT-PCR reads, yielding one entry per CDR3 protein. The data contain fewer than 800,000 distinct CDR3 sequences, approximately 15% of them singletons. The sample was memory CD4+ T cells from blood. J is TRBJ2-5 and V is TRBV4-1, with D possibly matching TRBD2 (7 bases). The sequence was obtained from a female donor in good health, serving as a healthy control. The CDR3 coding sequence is TGCGCCAGCAGCCAAGATAACGGGGGAGGGGGACAAGAGACCCAGTACTTC. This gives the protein CASSQDNGGGGQETQYF.